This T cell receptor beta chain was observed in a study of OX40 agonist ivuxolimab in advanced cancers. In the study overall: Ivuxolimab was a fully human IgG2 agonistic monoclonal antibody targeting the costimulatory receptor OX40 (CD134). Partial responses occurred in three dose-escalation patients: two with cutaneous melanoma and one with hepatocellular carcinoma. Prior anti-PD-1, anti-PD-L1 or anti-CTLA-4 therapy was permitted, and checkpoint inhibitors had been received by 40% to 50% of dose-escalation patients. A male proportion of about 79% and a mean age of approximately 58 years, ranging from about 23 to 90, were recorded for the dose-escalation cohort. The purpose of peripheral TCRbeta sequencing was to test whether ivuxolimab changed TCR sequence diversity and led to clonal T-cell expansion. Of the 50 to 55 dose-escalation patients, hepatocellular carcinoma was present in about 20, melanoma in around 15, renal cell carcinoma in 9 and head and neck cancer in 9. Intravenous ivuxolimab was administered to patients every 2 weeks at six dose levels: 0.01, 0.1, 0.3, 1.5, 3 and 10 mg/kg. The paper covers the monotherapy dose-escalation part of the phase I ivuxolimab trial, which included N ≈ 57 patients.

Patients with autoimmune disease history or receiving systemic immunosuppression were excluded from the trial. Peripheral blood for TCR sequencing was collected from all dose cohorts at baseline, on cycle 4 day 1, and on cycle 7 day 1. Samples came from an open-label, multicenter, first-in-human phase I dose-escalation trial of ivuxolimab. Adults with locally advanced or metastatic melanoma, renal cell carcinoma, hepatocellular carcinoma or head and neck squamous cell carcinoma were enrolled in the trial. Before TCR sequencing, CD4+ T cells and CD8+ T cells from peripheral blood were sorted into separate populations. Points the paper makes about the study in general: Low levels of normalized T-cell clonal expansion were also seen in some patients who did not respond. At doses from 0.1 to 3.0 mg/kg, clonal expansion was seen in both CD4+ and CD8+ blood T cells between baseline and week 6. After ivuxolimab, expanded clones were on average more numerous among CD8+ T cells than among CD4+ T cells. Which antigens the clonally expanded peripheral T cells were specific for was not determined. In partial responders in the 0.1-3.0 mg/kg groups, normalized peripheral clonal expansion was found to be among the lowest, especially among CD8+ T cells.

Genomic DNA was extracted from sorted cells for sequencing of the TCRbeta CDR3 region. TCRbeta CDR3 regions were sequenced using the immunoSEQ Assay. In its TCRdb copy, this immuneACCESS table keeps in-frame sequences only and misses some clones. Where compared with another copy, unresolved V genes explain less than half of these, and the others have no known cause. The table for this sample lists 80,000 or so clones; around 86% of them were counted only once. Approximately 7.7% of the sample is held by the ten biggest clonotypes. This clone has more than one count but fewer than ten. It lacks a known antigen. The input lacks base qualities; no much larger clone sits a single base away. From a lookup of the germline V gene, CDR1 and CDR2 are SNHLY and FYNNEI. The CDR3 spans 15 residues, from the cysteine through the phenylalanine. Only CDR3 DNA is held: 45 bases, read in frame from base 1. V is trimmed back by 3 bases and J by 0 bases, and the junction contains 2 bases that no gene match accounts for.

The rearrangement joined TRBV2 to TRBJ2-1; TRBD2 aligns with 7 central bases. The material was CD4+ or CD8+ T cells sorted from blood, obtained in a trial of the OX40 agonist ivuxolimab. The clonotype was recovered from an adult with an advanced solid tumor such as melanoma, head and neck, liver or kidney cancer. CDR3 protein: CASSEWGGSYNEQFF. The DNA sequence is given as TGTGCCAGCAGTGAGTGGGGGGGCTCCTACAATGAGCAGTTCTTC.